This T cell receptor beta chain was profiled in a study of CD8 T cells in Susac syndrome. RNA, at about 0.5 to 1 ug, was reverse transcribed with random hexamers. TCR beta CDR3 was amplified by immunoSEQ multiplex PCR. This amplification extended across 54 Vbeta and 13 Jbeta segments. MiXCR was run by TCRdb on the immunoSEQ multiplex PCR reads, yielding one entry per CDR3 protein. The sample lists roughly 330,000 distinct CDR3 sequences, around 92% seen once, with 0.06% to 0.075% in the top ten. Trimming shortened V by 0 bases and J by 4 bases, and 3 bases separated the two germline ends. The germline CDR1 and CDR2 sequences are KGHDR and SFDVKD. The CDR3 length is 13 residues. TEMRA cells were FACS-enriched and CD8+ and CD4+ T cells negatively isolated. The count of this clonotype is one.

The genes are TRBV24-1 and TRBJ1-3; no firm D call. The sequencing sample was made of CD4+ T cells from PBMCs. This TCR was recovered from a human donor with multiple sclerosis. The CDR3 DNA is TGTGCCACCAGTGATTTGTGGGGAAACACCATATATTTT. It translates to CATSDLWGNTIYF.